This T cell receptor (beta chain) is drawn from a study of T cell changes during pregnancy in multiple sclerosis (dated by TCRdb to the late 2010s). Looking at the study overall: Changes in the T cell repertoire over the course of pregnancy were examined in this study in women with multiple sclerosis.

Libraries were built with the immunoSEQ multiplex PCR assay. Drawn from immuneACCESS, this table holds only the in-frame rearrangements with V and J called that TCRdb kept. Clones are partly lost; checked studies trace under half to an unresolved V gene and leave the rest unexplained. Present in this sample are over 50,000 clones, under 95% of which were seen just once. The top ten hold approximately 1.5% of the sample. Regarding this clone: Its target antigen remains unknown. Qualities for individual bases were not recorded, and no much larger clone is one base off.

Relative to germline, V is missing 7 bases and J is missing 5 bases, with 24 bases of the junction outside any gene match. CDR1 is given as GTSNPN and CDR2 as SVGIG, both from the germline V gene (reference sequence). The CDR3 holds 18 amino acids from the cysteine to the phenylalanine. Just the 54-base CDR3 DNA is kept, in frame starting at base 1. The sequenced sample was peripheral blood, obtained in the third trimester of pregnancy. The rearranged segments are TRBV30 and TRBJ2-5; 8 of the junction bases match TRBD1. The receptor was derived from a female donor in good health, enrolled as a control in a pregnancy study. This receptor carries the CDR3 CASTWDRPGQAPSETQYF. The DNA reads TGTGCCTCGACGTGGGATCGGCCGGGACAGGCGCCTTCGGAGACCCAGTACTTC.